The following is a TCR beta chain sequence with its context. Its target antigen remains unknown. The record has no base qualities; no much larger clone is one base away. The immunoSEQ Assay, a bias-controlled multiplex PCR, was used to amplify TCRbeta CDR3 regions from genomic DNA. Under the source paper's analysis protocol: Nucleated cell counts per sample were estimated from amplification of reference gene primers within the assay. To quantify the absolute abundance of each unique TCRbeta CDR3 rearrangement, sequence reads were collapsed and filtered. For each sample, productive Simpson clonality was calculated by taking the square root of Simpson's diversity index across productive rearrangements. Entries here come from immuneACCESS through TCRdb and include only in-frame sequences with V and J called. Some clones fail to appear in such tables; in the studies checked, an unresolved V gene covers under half of the shortfall, and the cause of the remainder is unknown. V, J and clone size reflect that table, while D and trimming were determined from the DNA. In this sample the table shows about 180,000 clones, more than 85% of which occur a single time. The top ten constitute over 0.95% of the sample.

The germline V gene (reference sequence) gives CDR1 as MNHEY and CDR2 as SMNVEV. V loses 6 bases of germline sequence and J loses 4 bases, and the interval between the two ends is 12 bases. The CDR3 sequence holds 13 residues, the cysteine and phenylalanine included. Only the CDR3 DNA stays, 39 bases, in frame from base 1. This sample is part of a study of blood T cell repertoires in COVID-19 (dated by TCRdb to the early 2020s). For the wider study: Collaborator samples came from the United States, Italy and Spain and covered acute and convalescent phases of COVID-19. The prospective study material was composed of cDNA or gDNA derived from T cells, B-cell-depleted T cells, or PBMCs. The dataset comprised deeply sampled blood TCRbeta repertoires from subjects exposed to, actively infected with, or recovered from COVID-19. The repertoires were released in a freely available public database meant as a resource for research on the immune response to SARS-CoV-2. The samples were drawn from the first 160 participants of the ongoing ImmuneRACE study and from 1,254 subjects provided by 6 global collaborators. The sample metadata nearly always contained a de-identified subject ID, COVID-19 status, age in years and sex. HLA class I and class II types, where available, came from metadata supplied by the sample provider rather than from assay-based typing. Points the paper makes about the study in general: Clinical and demographic metadata were provided uncurated, with the amount varying by source and participant.

Participants in the prospective study were enrolled through a virtual design, were aged roughly 18 to 100 years, and lived in approximately 24 United States geographic areas. To assign participants to cohorts, the prospective study relied on clinical history that participants themselves reported in a screening survey and a study questionnaire. In the prospective study, mobile phlebotomists collected whole blood, serum and a nasopharyngeal or oropharyngeal swab from each participant. Additional blood draws and questionnaires over an approximately two-month period could optionally be provided by prospective study participants. Prospective study blood samples were shipped either frozen or at room temperature before DNA extraction.

The receptor was derived from a human donor with acute COVID-19. The donor label of this sample is uncertain. Sequences were obtained from PBMCs or T cells enriched from blood (not recorded which). The rearranged segments are TRBV27 and TRBJ1-1; tentative D gene TRBD1, with 5 bases matching. The nucleotide sequence reads as follows: TGTGCCAGCAGATATATGGGGGGCACTGAAGCTTTCTTT. Translated, it gives CASRYMGGTEAFF.